The 22 T cell receptor beta chains reported below all come from one sample, sequenced in a study of cytomegalovirus exposure and HLA in healthy donors. Primers for the PCR totalled 60 Vbeta and 13 Jbeta. Only in-frame clones appear in the TCRdb table, and some are missing; sequencing was by immunoSEQ multiplex PCR. Of about 160,000 clones listed, roughly 82% are singletons. Sequences were obtained from PBMCs. These TCRs come from a man in his fifties or sixties in good health and CMV-seropositive.

This chain joins TRBV30 and TRBJ2-3, with TRBD2 matching 9 bases. With 0 bases clipped from V and 2 bases from J, the junction kept 6 bases outside the gene matches. The CDR3 runs 16 residues. CDR1 is GTSNPN, CDR2 SVGIG, per germline (reference sequence). Here the CDR3 DNA reads TGTGCCTGGAGTGTACGGAGCGGGAGGAACACAGATACGCAGTATTTT. It specifies CAWSVRSGRNTDTQYF.

The V and J genes are TRBV2 and TRBJ2-1; tentatively, D is TRBD1 (5 bases). CDR1 SNHLY and CDR2 FYNNEI come from the germline V gene. V lost 7 bases, J lost 0 bases, and 19 bases lay in between. The CDR3 has 17 residues. CDR3 coding DNA: TGTGCCAGCACCCAGGGAACAAGCAGGGTCTCCTACAATGAGCAGTTCTTC. It encodes CASTQGTSRVSYNEQFF.

DNA for the CDR3: TGTGCCAGTAGTACAGACAGGGAGGGCACTGAAGCTTTCTTT. As protein: CASSTDREGTEAFF. This chain links TRBV19 with TRBJ1-1; 7 nucleotides line up with TRBD1. The junction had 6 bases not matched to a gene; V was cut back by 4 bases and J by 4 bases. The CDR3 contains 14 residues. Germline CDR1 and CDR2: LNHDA and SQIVND (reference sequence).

About this clone itself: A read error may produce the germline difference seen at one junction end. The rearrangement links TRBV7-9 to TRBJ1-2; 9 bases are a match to TRBD1. Germline CDR1 SEHNR, CDR2 FQNEAQ (reference sequence). The CDR3 spans 16 residues. CDR3 DNA sequence: TGTTCCAGCAGCTTAAAGGAGGACAGGGGCTTGAATGGCTACACCTTC. Translating gives CSSSLKEDRGLNGYTF. Variable domain in full (rest from reference TRBV7-9 and TRBJ1-2): DTGVSQNPRHKITKRGQNVTFRCDPISEHNRLYWYRQTLGQGPEFLTYFQNEAQLEKSRLLSDRFSAERPKGSFSTLEIQRTEQGDSAMYLCSSSLKEDRGLNGYTFGSGTRLTVV.

This clone was observed a few times. The V gene is TRBV25-1, the J gene TRBJ2-7, with TRBD1 matching over 9 bases. The trim removed 1 base at V and 3 bases at J, leaving 4 bases unmatched. The germline V gene has CDR1 MGHDK and CDR2 SYGVNS. The CDR3 totals 15 residues. Here the CDR3 reads CASSESTGGFYEQYF. The CDR3 DNA is TGTGCCAGCAGTGAATCGACAGGGGGTTTCTACGAGCAGTACTTC.

The chain employs TRBV4-2 and TRBJ1-6, with TRBD1 matching 7 bases. The CDR3 totals 16 residues. Germline values: CDR1 LGHNA, CDR2 YNFKEQ. Losses at the gene ends were 3 bases for V and 6 bases for J; bases not matched to a gene: 8. The CDR3 nucleotides are TGTGCCAGCAGCCAGATGACAGGGCGATCTAATTCACCCCTCCACTTT. It specifies CASSQMTGRSNSPLHF.

The rearrangement joins TRBV4-1 to TRBJ2-3; possibly TRBD1 for D (6 bases). The CDR3 runs to 16 residues. V was trimmed by 5 bases and J by 2 bases, leaving 17 bases between them. From germline, CDR1 is MGHRA and CDR2 YSYEKL. CDR3 bases: TGCGCCAGCAGCTATCAGGGGACCTTTAACACAGATACGCAGTATTTT. The encoded protein is CASSYQGTFNTDTQYF.

V and J are TRBV2 and TRBJ1-2; 7 nucleotides match TRBD1. Germline assignment: CDR1 SNHLY and CDR2 FYNNEI. The junction had 12 bases not matched to a gene; V was cut back by 7 bases and J by 7 bases. The CDR3 consists of 14 residues. The CDR3, as DNA: TGTGCCAGCATCAGGAACAGGGGCCAGGGTGGCTACACCTTC. Translating it yields CASIRNRGQGGYTF.

V is TRBV6-4 and J is TRBJ2-2, with 8 bases matching TRBD2. The germline V gene encodes CDR1 MRHNA and CDR2 SNTAGT. The CDR3 length is 16 residues. After removal of 5 bases from V and 5 bases from J, the junction contained 10 bases not matched to a gene. The CDR3 reads CASSPKPGLETGELFF. Here the CDR3 DNA reads TGTGCCAGCAGTCCGAAACCGGGACTAGAAACCGGGGAGCTGTTTTTT.

CDR3 coding DNA: TGTGCCACCCTCGACAGGTATAGCAATCAGCCCCAGCATTTT. Translating gives CATLDRYSNQPQHF. The chain uses TRBV19 and TRBJ1-5; a weak D match, TRBD1 (6 bases). Germline CDR1 is LNHDA and CDR2 is SQIVND (reference sequence). With 10 bases removed from V and 0 bases from J, the gap between germline ends came to 13 bases. The CDR3 covers 14 residues.

The genes are TRBV28 and TRBJ2-7, with no clear D. This CDR3 spans 14 amino acids. The germline gives CDR1 MDHEN, CDR2 SYDVKM. Trimming stripped 4 bases from V and 3 bases from J, with 13 bases between. CDR3 residues: CASSSPATHYEQYV. CDR3 DNA: TGTGCCAGCAGTTCCCCGGCCACCCACTACGAGCAGTACGTC.

This sequence joins TRBV14 and TRBJ1-2; D might be TRBD1 (6 bases). CDR3 length: 14 amino acids. The germline V gene has CDR1 SGHDN and CDR2 FVKESK. With 3 bases removed from V and 7 bases from J, the gap between germline ends came to 15 bases. CDR3: CASSHHVGAGGYTF. CDR3 nucleotides: TGTGCCAGCAGCCATCACGTGGGGGCGGGTGGCTACACCTTC. Full variable domain (remainder filled in from reference TRBV14 and TRBJ1-2): EAGVTQFPSHSVIEKGQTVTLRCDPISGHDNLYWYRRVMGKEIKFLLHFVKESKQDESGMPNNRFLAERTGGTYSTLKVQPAELEDSGVYFCASSHHVGAGGYTFGSGTRLTVV.

This chain joins TRBV28 and TRBJ1-3, with D perhaps TRBD1 (6 bases). The CDR3 has 15 amino acids. V lost 5 bases to trimming and J lost 5 bases, with 16 bases between them. Germline loops: CDR1 MDHEN, CDR2 SYDVKM. The CDR3 is CASSQQGSKRNTIYF. DNA for the CDR3: TGTGCCAGCAGTCAACAGGGTTCGAAAAGAAACACCATATATTTT.

The V and J genes are TRBV11-2 and TRBJ2-1; possibly TRBD1 for D (6 bases). V was shortened by 1 base and J by 1 base, with 8 bases between the two germline ends. There are 15 residues in the CDR3. Looked up from germline, CDR1 is SGHAT and CDR2 is FQNNGV. The CDR3 DNA follows: TGTGCCAGCAGCTTAGGACAGGAATCCTACAATGAGCAGTTCTTC. The encoded protein is CASSLGQESYNEQFF.

V gene TRBV21-1 combines with J gene TRBJ2-7; the D call of TRBD2 is as the table states it, not checked on the DNA. TRBV21-1 represents a pseudogene. The CDR3 runs 15 residues. The CDR3 here is CASSKGLAALYEQYV. The DNA of the CDR3 is TGTGCCAGCAGCAAGGGACTAGCGGCGTTATACGAGCAGTACGTC.

This chain uses TRBV5-1 with TRBJ2-1, with a tentative D call TRBD2 (5 bases). V dropped 0 bases and J dropped 3 bases, with 10 bases sitting between them. The CDR3 is 15 amino acids. Germline CDR1 SGHRS, CDR2 YFSETQ. The CDR3 spells CASSLAGVNYNEQFF. The DNA of the CDR3 is TGCGCCAGCAGCTTGGCCGGGGTCAACTACAATGAGCAGTTCTTC.

This clone was counted between two and nine times. V is TRBV7-7 and J is TRBJ1-3, with D tentatively TRBD1 (5 bases). Germline assignment: CDR1 SSHAT and CDR2 FNYEAQ (reference sequence). CDR3 size: 15 residues. V lost 0 bases and J lost 1, with 7 bases in between. This CDR3 is CASSLARESGNTIYF. The CDR3 region has the DNA TGTGCCAGCAGCTTAGCCAGGGAATCTGGAAACACCATATATTTT. The variable domain in full, with the rest retrieved from reference TRBV7-7 and TRBJ1-3, is GAGVSQSPRYKVTKRGQDVTLRCDPISSHATLYWYQQALGQGPEFLTYFNYEAQPDKSGLPSDRFSAERPEGSISTLTIQRTEQRDSAMYRCASSLARESGNTIYFGEGSWLTVV.

The chain uses TRBV12-5 and TRBJ2-5, with TRBD2 identical over 10 bases. From germline, CDR1 is LGHNT and CDR2 FRNRAP. CDR3 length: 17 amino acids. V was pared by 6 bases and J by 3 bases, with 13 bases of the junction left unmatched. The CDR3 DNA reads TGTGCTAGTGGCTATCCGGGGCTAGCGGGAGTAGAAGAGACCCAGTACTTC. Protein sequence: CASGYPGLAGVEETQYF.

The chain has TRBV27 and TRBJ2-7; 10 positions agree with TRBD2. CDR1 MNHEY and CDR2 SMNVEV come from the germline V gene (reference sequence). Trimming at V came to 2 bases and at J to 5 bases, leaving 6 bases not matched to a gene. The CDR3 spans 15 residues. As DNA, the CDR3 is TGTGCCAGCAGTTTAAAGGCTAGCGGGAGCCACGAGCAGTACGTC. Protein product: CASSLKASGSHEQYV.

V is TRBV6-5 and J is TRBJ1-2; the D is unclear. Between the trimmed V and J ends, which lost 2 bases and 4 bases, there was a span of 8 bases. The germline V gene encodes CDR1 MNHEY and CDR2 SVGAGI. The CDR3 contains 13 residues. CDR3 in amino acids: CASSYQFFYGYTF. The CDR3 DNA reads TGTGCCAGCAGTTACCAGTTTTTCTATGGCTACACCTTC.

This chain uses TRBV4-1 with TRBJ1-2; D is possibly TRBD1 (5 bases). The germline gives CDR1 MGHRA, CDR2 YSYEKL. V gave up 1 base and J gave up 9 bases, with 12 bases separating them. The CDR3 consists of 13 residues. CDR3: CASSQVNGARYTF. Here the CDR3 DNA reads TGCGCCAGCAGCCAAGTAAATGGGGCCCGCTACACCTTC.

V usage is TRBV27 and J usage is TRBJ1-2; 9 nucleotides line up with TRBD1. The CDR3 contains 14 residues. Trimming cost V 8 bases and J 5 bases; bases outside gene matches: 9. Germline V gives CDR1 MNHEY, CDR2 SMNVEV (reference sequence). Written as DNA, the CDR3 is TGTGCCAGCTCCGAACAGGGGGCGGGATATGGCTACACCTTC. Encoded protein: CASSEQGAGYGYTF.